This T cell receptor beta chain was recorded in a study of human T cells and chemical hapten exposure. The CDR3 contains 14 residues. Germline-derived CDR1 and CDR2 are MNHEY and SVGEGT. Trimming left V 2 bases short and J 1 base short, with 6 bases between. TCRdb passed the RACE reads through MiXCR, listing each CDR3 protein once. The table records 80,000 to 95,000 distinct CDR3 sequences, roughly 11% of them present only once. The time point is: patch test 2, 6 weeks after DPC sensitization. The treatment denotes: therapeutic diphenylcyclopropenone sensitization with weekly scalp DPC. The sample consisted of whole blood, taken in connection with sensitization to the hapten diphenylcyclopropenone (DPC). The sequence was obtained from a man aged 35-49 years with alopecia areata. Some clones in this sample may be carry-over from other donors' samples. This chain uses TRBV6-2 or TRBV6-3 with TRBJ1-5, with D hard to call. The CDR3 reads CASSYVTSNQPQHF. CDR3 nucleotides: TGTGCCAGCAGTTACGTGACCAGCAATCAGCCCCAGCATTTT.